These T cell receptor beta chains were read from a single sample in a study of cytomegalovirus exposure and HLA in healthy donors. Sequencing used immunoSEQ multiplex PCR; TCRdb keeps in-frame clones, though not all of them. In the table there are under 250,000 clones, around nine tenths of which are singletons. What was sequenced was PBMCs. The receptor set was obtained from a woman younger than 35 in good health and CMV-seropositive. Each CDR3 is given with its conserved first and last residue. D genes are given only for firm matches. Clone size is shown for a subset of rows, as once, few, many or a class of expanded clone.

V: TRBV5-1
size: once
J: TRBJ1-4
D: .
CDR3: CASSLGVRATNEKLFF
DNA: TGCGCCAGCAGCCTGGGGGTCAGGGCAACTAATGAAAAACTGTTTTTT

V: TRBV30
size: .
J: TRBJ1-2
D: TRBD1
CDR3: CAWNLPRDRYNYGYTF
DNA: TGTGCCTGGAATCTACCCAGGGACAGATACAACTATGGCTACACCTTC

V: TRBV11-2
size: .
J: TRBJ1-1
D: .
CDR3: CASSFTGRGNTEAFF
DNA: TGTGCCAGCAGCTTTACGGGCAGGGGGAACACTGAAGCTTTCTTT

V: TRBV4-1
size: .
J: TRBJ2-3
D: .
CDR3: CASSQIGGGRTDTQYF
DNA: TGCGCCAGCAGCCAAATTGGGGGAGGAAGGACAGATACGCAGTATTTT

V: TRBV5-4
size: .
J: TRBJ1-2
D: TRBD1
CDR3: CASSRIETGDDGYTF
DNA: TGTGCCAGCAGCCGGATTGAGACAGGGGACGATGGCTACACCTTC

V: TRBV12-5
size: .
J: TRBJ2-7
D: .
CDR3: CASHLGTNYEQYF
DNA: TGTGCTAGTCACTTAGGGACAAACTACGAGCAGTACTTC

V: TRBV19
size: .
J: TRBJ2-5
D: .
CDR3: CASSPTGYAQYF
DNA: TGTGCCAGTAGTCCCACGGGTTACGCCCAGTACTTC

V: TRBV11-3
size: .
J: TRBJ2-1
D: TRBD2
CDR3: CASSTSVSSYNEQFF
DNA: TGTGCCAGCAGCACTAGCGTTAGCTCCTACAATGAGCAGTTCTTC

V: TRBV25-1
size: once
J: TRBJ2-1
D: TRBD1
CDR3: CASSLPDRGGNEQFF
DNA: TGTGCCAGCAGTCTCCCGGACAGGGGGGGCAATGAGCAGTTCTTC

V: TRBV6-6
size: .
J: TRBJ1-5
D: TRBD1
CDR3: CASTSWTGGQPQHF
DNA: TGTGCCAGCACCTCATGGACAGGCGGTCAGCCCCAGCATTTT

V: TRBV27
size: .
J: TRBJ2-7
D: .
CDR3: CASSLSTRGTAYEQYF
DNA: TGTGCCAGCAGTTTAAGTACCCGGGGAACAGCCTACGAGCAGTACTTC

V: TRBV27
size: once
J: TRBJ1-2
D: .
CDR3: CASSFRQSYGYTF
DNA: TGTGCCAGCAGTTTTAGACAGTCCTATGGCTACACCTTC

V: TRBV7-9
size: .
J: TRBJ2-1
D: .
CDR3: CASSHLSSYNEQFF
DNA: TGTGCCAGCAGCCACCTTAGCTCCTACAATGAGCAGTTCTTC

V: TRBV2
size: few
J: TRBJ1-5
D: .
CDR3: CASSEGRQGGQPQHF
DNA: TGTGCCAGCAGTGAAGGTCGGCAGGGCGGCCAGCCCCAGCATTTT

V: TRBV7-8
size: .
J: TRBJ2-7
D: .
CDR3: CASSQGGEQYF
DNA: TGTGCCAGCAGCCAGGGGGGCGAGCAGTACTTC

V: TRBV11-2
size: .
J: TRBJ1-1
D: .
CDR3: CASREGSEAFF
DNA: TGTGCCAGCCGGGAGGGGTCTGAAGCTTTCTTT

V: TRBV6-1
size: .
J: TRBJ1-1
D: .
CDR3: CASTRLNTEAFF
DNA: TGTGCCAGTACGAGGTTGAACACTGAAGCTTTCTTT

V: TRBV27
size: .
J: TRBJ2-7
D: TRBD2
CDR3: CASSPRLAFAYEQYF
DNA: TGTGCCAGCAGCCCCAGACTAGCGTTCGCCTACGAGCAGTACTTC

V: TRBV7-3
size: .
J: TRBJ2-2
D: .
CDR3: CASSSYTGELFF
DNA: TGTGCCAGCAGCTCTTACACCGGGGAGCTGTTTTTT

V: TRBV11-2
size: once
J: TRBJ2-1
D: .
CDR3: CASSFLKGYNEQFF
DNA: TGTGCCAGCAGCTTCCTCAAGGGGTACAATGAGCAGTTCTTC

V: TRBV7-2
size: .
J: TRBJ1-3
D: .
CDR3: CASSYAGAAGNTIYF
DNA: TGTGCCAGCAGCTACGCGGGGGCGGCTGGAAACACCATATATTTT

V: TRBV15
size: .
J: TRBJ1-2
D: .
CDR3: CATSPPRGRANYGYTF
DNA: TGTGCCACCAGCCCTCCGCGGGGGCGAGCTAACTATGGCTACACCTTC

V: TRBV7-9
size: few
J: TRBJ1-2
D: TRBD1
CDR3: CASTNRGRQSRYGYTF
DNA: TGTGCCAGCACCAACAGGGGACGACAAAGCCGCTATGGCTACACCTTC

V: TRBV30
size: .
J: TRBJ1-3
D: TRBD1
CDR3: CAWTGGPSGNTIYF
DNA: TGTGCCTGGACAGGGGGCCCCTCTGGAAACACCATATATTTT

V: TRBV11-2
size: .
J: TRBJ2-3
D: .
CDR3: CASSRGDTQYF
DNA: TGTGCCAGCAGTCGAGGAGATACGCAGTATTTT

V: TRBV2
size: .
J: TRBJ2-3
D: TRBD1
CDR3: CASSVEDRGLTTDTQYF
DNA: TGTGCCAGCAGTGTAGAGGACAGGGGGCTCACAACAGATACGCAGTATTTT

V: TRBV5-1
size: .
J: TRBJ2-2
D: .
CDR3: CASSNLPSNTGELFF
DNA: TGCGCCAGCAGCAACCTACCCTCGAACACCGGGGAGCTGTTTTTT

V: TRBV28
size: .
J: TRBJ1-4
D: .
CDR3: CASSDGQPGTNEKLFF
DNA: TGTGCCAGCAGCGACGGACAGCCAGGGACTAATGAAAAACTGTTTTTT

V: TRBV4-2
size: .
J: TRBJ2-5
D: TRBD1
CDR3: CASSQDRTGTQETQYF
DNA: TGTGCCAGCAGCCAAGATAGGACAGGGACACAAGAGACCCAGTACTTC

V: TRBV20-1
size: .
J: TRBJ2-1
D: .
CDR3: CSAPLVEEQFF
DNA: TGCAGTGCACCACTAGTTGAGGAGCAGTTCTTC

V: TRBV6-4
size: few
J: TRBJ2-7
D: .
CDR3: CASSDYAVSYEQYF
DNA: TGTGCCAGCAGTGACTATGCAGTCTCCTACGAGCAGTACTTC

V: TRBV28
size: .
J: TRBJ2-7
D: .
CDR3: CASSDRELTYEQYF
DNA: TGTGCCAGCAGTGACCGGGAACTAACCTACGAGCAGTACTTC

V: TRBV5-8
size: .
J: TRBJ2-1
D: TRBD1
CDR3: CASSLRTGGNEQFF
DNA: TGTGCCAGCAGCTTAAGGACAGGTGGGAATGAGCAGTTCTTC

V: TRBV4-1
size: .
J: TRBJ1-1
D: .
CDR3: CASSQLFGSTGPTEAFF
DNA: TGCGCCAGCAGCCAATTATTTGGGAGTACAGGGCCCACTGAAGCTTTCTTT

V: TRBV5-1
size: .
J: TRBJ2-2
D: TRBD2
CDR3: CASTPGTSGTGELFF
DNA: TGCGCCAGCACCCCCGGGACTAGCGGCACCGGGGAGCTGTTTTTT

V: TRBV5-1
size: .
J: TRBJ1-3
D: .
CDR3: CASSLRQSLDPGNTIYF
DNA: TGCGCCAGCAGCTTGAGACAGTCCCTTGATCCTGGAAACACCATATATTTT

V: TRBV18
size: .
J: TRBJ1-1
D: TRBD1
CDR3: CASSSGTGLNTEAFF
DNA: TGTGCCAGCTCATCCGGGACAGGACTGAACACTGAAGCTTTCTTT

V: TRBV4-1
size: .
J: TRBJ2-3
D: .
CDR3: CASSQVLKEADTQYF
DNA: TGCGCCAGCAGCCAAGTACTAAAGGAAGCAGATACGCAGTATTTT

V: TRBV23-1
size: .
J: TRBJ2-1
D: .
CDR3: CASPQNPSYYNEQFF
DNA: TGCGCCAGCCCACAGAACCCATCCTACTACAATGAGCAGTTCTTC

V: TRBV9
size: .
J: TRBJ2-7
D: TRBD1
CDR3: CASSVTGAWPYEQYF
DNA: TGTGCCAGCAGCGTTACAGGGGCCTGGCCCTACGAGCAGTACTTC

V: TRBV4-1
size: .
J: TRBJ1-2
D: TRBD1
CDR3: CASSQEVGRGRKGYTF
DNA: TGCGCCAGCAGCCAAGAGGTGGGCAGGGGGCGAAAAGGCTACACCTTC

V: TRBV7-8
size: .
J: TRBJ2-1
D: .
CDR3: CASSAPRRQSSYNEQFF
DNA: TGTGCCAGCAGCGCCCCTAGGCGCCAAAGCTCCTACAATGAGCAGTTCTTC

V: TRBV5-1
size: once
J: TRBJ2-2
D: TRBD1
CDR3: CASSLRQGLGGELFF
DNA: TGCGCCAGCAGCCTCCGACAGGGATTGGGCGGGGAGCTGTTTTTT

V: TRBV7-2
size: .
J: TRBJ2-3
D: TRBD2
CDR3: CASSSPGLGTDTQYF
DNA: TGTGCCAGCAGCTCTCCGGGACTAGGCACAGATACGCAGTATTTT

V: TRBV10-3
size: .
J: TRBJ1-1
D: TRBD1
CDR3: CAISPQTGSTEAFF
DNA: TGTGCCATCAGTCCTCAGACAGGGTCGACTGAAGCTTTCTTT

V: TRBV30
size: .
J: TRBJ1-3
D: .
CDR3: CALIRGDGNTIYF
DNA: TGTGCCTTAATCAGGGGAGACGGAAACACCATATATTTT

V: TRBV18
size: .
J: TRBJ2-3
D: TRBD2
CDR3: CASSPQLAIVDTQYF
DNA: TGTGCCAGCTCACCCCAACTAGCGATCGTAGATACGCAGTATTTT

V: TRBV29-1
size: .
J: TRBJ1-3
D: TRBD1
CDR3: CSVGQGGGNTIYF
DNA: TGCAGCGTAGGACAGGGAGGCGGAAACACCATATATTTT

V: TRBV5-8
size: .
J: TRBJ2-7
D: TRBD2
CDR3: CASSWGGATYEQYF
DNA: TGTGCCAGCAGCTGGGGGGGAGCGACCTACGAGCAGTACTTC

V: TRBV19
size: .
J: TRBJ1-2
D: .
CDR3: CASSIISSDYGYTF
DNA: TGTGCCAGTAGTATCATAAGCTCGGACTATGGCTACACCTTC

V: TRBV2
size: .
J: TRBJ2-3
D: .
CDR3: CASRHWRDWRSTDTQYF
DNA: TGTGCCAGCAGACACTGGAGGGACTGGAGATCCACAGATACGCAGTATTTT

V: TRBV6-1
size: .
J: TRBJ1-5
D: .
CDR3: CASSETLGQPQHF
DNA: TGTGCCAGCAGTGAGACTTTGGGTCAGCCCCAGCATTTT